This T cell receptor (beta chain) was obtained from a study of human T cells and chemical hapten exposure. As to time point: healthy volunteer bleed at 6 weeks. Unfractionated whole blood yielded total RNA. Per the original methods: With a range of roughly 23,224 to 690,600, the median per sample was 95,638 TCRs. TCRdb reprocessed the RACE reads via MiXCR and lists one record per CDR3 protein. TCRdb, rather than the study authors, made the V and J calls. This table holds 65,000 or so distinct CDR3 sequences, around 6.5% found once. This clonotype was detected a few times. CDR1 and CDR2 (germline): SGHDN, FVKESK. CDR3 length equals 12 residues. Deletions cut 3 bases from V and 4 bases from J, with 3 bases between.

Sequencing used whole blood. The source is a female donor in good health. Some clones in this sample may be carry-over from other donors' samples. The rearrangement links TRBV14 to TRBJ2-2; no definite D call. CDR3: CASSHRTGELFF. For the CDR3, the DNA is TGTGCCAGCAGCCATCGCACCGGGGAGCTGTTTTTT.